Presented here are 20 T cell receptor beta chains from one specimen sequenced in a study of CD8 T cells in ankylosing spondylitis. Whole-study findings and limits: What seemed typical of ankylosing spondylitis blood was a TCR beta motif built from roughly 8 highly homologous variants.

Via MiXCR, TCRdb re-called the 5' RACE reads, giving one row per CDR3 protein. The table has 400,000 or so distinct CDR3 sequences, approximately 26% seen once. Their target antigens are unknown. The sample consisted of blood, either unsorted or a sorted T cell fraction (not recorded which). These receptors were collected from a male donor with ankylosing spondylitis.

This clonotype has only a few counts. The chain uses TRBV20-1 and TRBJ1-4, with 10 nucleotides matching TRBD1. The CDR3 covers 15 residues. Germline V CDR1 and CDR2: DFQATT, SNEGSKA (reference sequence). V lost 2 bases, J lost 6 bases, and 6 bases stayed unmatched. The CDR3 reads CSARPPGQGDEKLFF. The DNA for the CDR3 is TGCAGTGCTAGACCCCCCGGACAGGGGGATGAAAAACTGTTTTTT.

This clonotype came up a few times. The J gene is TRBJ1-6, the V gene TRBV20-1; tentative D call: TRBD1 (6 bases). Trimming cost V 3 bases and J 7 bases, with 13 bases left between them. This CDR3 comprises 14 residues. Per the germline V gene, CDR1 is DFQATT and CDR2 is SNEGSKA (reference sequence). The CDR3 spells CSARQGDRNSPLHF. The DNA of the CDR3 is TGCAGTGCTAGGCAGGGAGACAGGAATTCACCCCTCCACTTT.

The gene calls are TRBV7-6 and TRBJ1-5; no firm D call. Germline V CDR1 and CDR2: SGHVS, FNYEAQ. CDR3 length equals 13 residues. The V end lost 4 bases, the J end lost 6 bases, and 10 bases lay between the germline ends. CDR3 sequence: CASSSGGVQPQHF. CDR3 DNA: TGTGCCAGCAGCTCCGGTGGGGTTCAGCCCCAGCATTTT.

The gene calls are TRBV24-1 and TRBJ2-3, with 7 bases matching TRBD2. Germline V gene data show CDR1 as KGHDR and CDR2 as SFDVKD. The CDR3 sequence is 17 residues long. The V segment lost 4 bases and the J segment 4 bases; nucleotides outside the gene matches: 13. CDR3 nucleotides: TGTGCCACCAGTGAAGGCGCCCCGGGCGGGAGCTCAGATACGCAGTATTTT. It is translated as CATSEGAPGGSSDTQYF.

The V call is TRBV24-1, the J call TRBJ2-1, with 14 bases matching TRBD2. J gave up 9 bases and V 3 bases, and 3 bases lay outside the gene matches. Germline CDR1 and CDR2: KGHDR and SFDVKD. This CDR3 comprises 15 residues. CDR3: CATSDPGTSGSEQFF. CDR3 bases: TGTGCCACCAGTGATCCTGGGACTAGCGGGAGTGAGCAGTTCTTC.

The chain couples TRBV10-3 to TRBJ2-1; TRBD2 aligns across 12 bases. With 3 bases clipped from V and 6 bases from J, the junction kept 3 bases outside the gene matches. From germline, CDR1 is ENHRY and CDR2 SYGVKD. The CDR3 spans 15 residues. The CDR3: CAISDTSGRSNEQFF. The CDR3 DNA is TGTGCCATCAGTGACACTAGCGGGAGGAGCAATGAGCAGTTCTTC.

The chain is built from TRBV11-1 and TRBJ2-1; D is uncertain. V was cut by 2 bases and J by 0 bases, with 8 bases left in between. Germline CDR1 reads SGHAT; CDR2 reads FQDESV (reference sequence). There are 15 residues in the CDR3. The CDR3 nucleotides read TGTGCCAGCAGCTTAACAGCAATCTCCTACAATGAGCAGTTCTTC. Its protein is CASSLTAISYNEQFF. The whole variable domain, remainder taken from reference TRBV11-1 and TRBJ2-1, is EAEVAQSPRYKITEKSQAVAFWCDPISGHATLYWYRQILGQGPELLVQFQDESVVDDSQLPKDRFSAERLKGVDSTLKIQPAELGDSAMYLCASSLTAISYNEQFFGPGTRLTVL.

The V gene is TRBV11-3, the J gene TRBJ2-1, with D unresolved. The CDR3 has 13 residues. Germline V gives CDR1 SGHNT, CDR2 YENEEA. Trimming removed 1 base at V and 8 bases at J, with 9 bases between. The CDR3 region is CASSLVRYDEQFF. For the CDR3, the DNA is TGTGCCAGCAGCTTAGTAAGGTACGATGAGCAGTTCTTC.

The V call is TRBV20-1, the J call TRBJ2-1; 9 positions agree with TRBD2. This CDR3 is 16 amino acids long. The J segment lost 4 bases and the V segment lost 3 bases, leaving 10 bases of the junction unmatched. Per germline, CDR1 DFQATT and CDR2 SNEGSKA (reference sequence). The CDR3 DNA reads as TGCAGTGCTAGTAGCCCTAGCGGGAATAAATACAATGAGCAGTTCTTC. It codes for CSASSPSGNKYNEQFF.

The chain recombines TRBV24-1 with TRBJ2-7; D call uncertain. V was pared by 3 bases and J by 1 base, with 6 bases between. The CDR3 runs to 13 residues. Germline CDR1 and CDR2: KGHDR and SFDVKD. As DNA, the CDR3 is TGTGCCACCAGTGATGCCAGTTCCTACGAGCAGTACTTC. Residues: CATSDASSYEQYF.

This chain links TRBV25-1 with TRBJ1-2, with 7 bases that match TRBD1. The ends lost 7 bases at V and 6 bases at J; junction bases unmatched: 8. The CDR3 extends over 13 amino acids. Germline V gene data show CDR1 as MGHDK and CDR2 as SYGVNS. The chain's CDR3 is CASTQGGPHGYTF. In nucleotides, the CDR3 is TGTGCCAGCACCCAAGGGGGCCCGCATGGCTACACCTTC.

The V call is TRBV12-3 or TRBV12-4, the J call TRBJ2-7, with 9 bases lining up with TRBD2. The CDR3 sequence is 15 residues long. J gave up 0 bases and V 4 bases, and 4 bases lay outside the gene matches. Here the CDR3 DNA reads TGTGCCAGCAGTTACCTAGCGGGGAGCTCCTACGAGCAGTACTTC. Translation: CASSYLAGSSYEQYF.

The genes are TRBV20-1 and TRBJ2-3; D possibly corresponds to TRBD2 (5 bases). The CDR3 spans 13 residues. Trimming took off 6 bases at V and 0 bases at J, with 10 bases between the two ends. CDR1 and CDR2 (germline): DFQATT, SNEGSKA (reference sequence). In DNA, the CDR3 is TGCAGTGCAGACGGGGTTAGCACAGATACGCAGTATTTT. Protein: CSADGVSTDTQYF.

The rearrangement links TRBV11-2 to TRBJ2-5, with D perhaps TRBD1 (6 bases). This CDR3 is 17 amino acids long. Trimming took off 2 bases at V and 0 bases at J, with 16 bases between the two ends. Germline CDR1 reads SGHAT; CDR2 reads FQNNGV. CDR3 nucleotides: TGTGCCAGCAGCTTACAGCACCCGGGACACCACCAAGAGACCCAGTACTTC. This sequence encodes CASSLQHPGHHQETQYF.

This sequence joins TRBV7-7 and TRBJ2-2, with D unresolved. The CDR3 contains 13 residues. The V gene lost 4 bases and the J gene lost 3 bases, with 6 bases spanning the gap. Germline V gives CDR1 SSHAT, CDR2 FNYEAQ (reference sequence). CDR3 in DNA: TGTGCCAGCAGCTATCACTACACCGGGGAGCTGTTTTTT. Protein sequence: CASSYHYTGELFF.

This clonotype showed up many times. V gene TRBV12-3 or TRBV12-4 combines with J gene TRBJ2-2, with 7 nucleotides matching TRBD1. This CDR3 has 15 amino acids. J gave up 0 bases and V 5 bases, and 3 bases lay outside the gene matches. In DNA, the CDR3 is TGTGCCAGCAGTATTGGGACAGCGAACACCGGGGAGCTGTTTTTT. Its protein product is CASSIGTANTGELFF.

In this sample, this clonotype turned up a few times. The V call is TRBV15, the J call TRBJ1-5; D is uncertain. Germline lookup yields CDR1 LNHNV and CDR2 YYDKDF (reference sequence). V dropped 3 bases and J dropped 5 bases, with 8 bases sitting between them. The CDR3 length is 13 residues. CDR3 residues: CATSSTGDQPQHF. The DNA for the CDR3 is TGTGCCACCAGCAGTACTGGGGATCAGCCCCAGCATTTT.

This clonotype was seen a handful of times. The chain joins TRBV12-3 or TRBV12-4 to TRBJ2-1, with 7 bases that match TRBD2. Trimming cost V 4 bases and J 6 bases; bases outside gene matches: 6. CDR3 length: 14 residues. The CDR3 DNA follows: TGTGCCAGCAGTTCGACGGGAGGTGCCAATGAGCAGTTCTTC. It specifies CASSSTGGANEQFF.

This sequence joins TRBV12-3 or TRBV12-4 and TRBJ2-7; D not resolved. Trimming removed 6 bases at V and 5 bases at J, with 11 bases between. The CDR3 has 12 residues. The CDR3 reads CASSHLGNEQYV. CDR3 in DNA: TGTGCCAGCAGCCACCTTGGGAACGAGCAGTACGTC.

The chain joins TRBV14 to TRBJ1-4; 9 nucleotides line up with TRBD1. The CDR3 totals 16 residues. Germline lookup yields CDR1 SGHDN and CDR2 FVKESK. After removal of 5 bases from V and 7 bases from J, the junction contained 11 bases not matched to a gene. CDR3 DNA: TGTGCCAGCAGCACCCCACTTACAGGGGGCTTTGAAAAACTGTTTTTT. Translating gives CASSTPLTGGFEKLFF.